The 12 T cell receptor beta chains below all came from one sample that was sequenced in a study of T-cell memory formation after mild COVID-19. A single record per CDR3 protein comes from TCRdb applying MiXCR to the 5' RACE reads. The sample lists approximately 180,000 distinct CDR3 sequences; about a sixth were seen once. Sequenced material: PBMCs or a T cell subset sorted from them (not recorded which). The receptor source for this set is an adult woman who had mild COVID-19 (a few samples of this study predate the infection). Cell type and time point are not known.

This clonotype was seen a few times. The chain employs TRBV29-1 and TRBJ2-7; D gene uncertain. CDR1 is SQVTM, CDR2 ANQGSEA, per germline. CDR3 size: 15 residues. Trimming left V 4 bases short and J 2 bases short, with 18 bases between. CDR3 DNA sequence: TGCAGCGTTGCATTACGGCTAAACAGCCCCTACGAGCAGTACTTC. Its translation is CSVALRLNSPYEQYF.

This clonotype was seen a handful of times. This chain's CDR3 is CASSEPSDTQYF. CDR3 sequence (DNA): TGTGCCAGCAGTGAGCCGAGTGATACGCAGTATTTT. The V gene is TRBV2, the J gene TRBJ2-3, with D unclear. Germline V gene lookup returns CDR1 SNHLY and CDR2 FYNNEI. V was pared by 3 bases and J by 6 bases, with 7 bases between. This CDR3 is 12 amino acids long.

This chain connects TRBV12-3 or TRBV12-4 to TRBJ2-7; TRBD2 agrees at 8 bases. CDR3 length: 13 residues. The J segment lost 2 bases and the V segment lost 8 bases, leaving 5 bases of the junction unmatched. Here the CDR3 DNA reads TGTGCCAGCCGAAACGGGGGGGCCTACGAGCAGTACTTC. Protein product: CASRNGGAYEQYF.

This clonotype was observed many times. This chain joins TRBV7-9 and TRBJ2-6, with 7 bases identical to TRBD2. The V gene end was trimmed by 7 bases and the J gene end by 0 bases; junction bases not matched to a gene: 12. Germline CDR1 and CDR2: SEHNR and FQNEAQ (reference sequence). The CDR3 extends over 18 amino acids. The CDR3: CASNSLRERSSGANVLTF. CDR3 DNA: TGTGCCAGCAACTCCCTGCGGGAGAGAAGCTCTGGGGCCAACGTCCTGACTTTC.

The chain is built from TRBV20-1 and TRBJ2-7; 14 nucleotides agree with TRBD2. The length of the CDR3 is 22 residues. With V trimmed by 3 bases and J by 2 bases, 24 bases remained unmatched. CDR1 and CDR2 from the germline V gene are DFQATT and SNEGSKA (reference sequence). The CDR3 reads CSASDSYLRPGLAGVTPYEQYF. The CDR3 DNA follows: TGCAGTGCTAGTGACTCTTACCTTCGCCCGGGACTAGCGGGAGTAACTCCCTACGAGCAGTACTTC.

The rearrangement links TRBV18 to TRBJ1-1; no firm D call. CDR3 length: 16 residues. V dropped 0 bases and J dropped 5 bases, with 16 bases sitting between them. Per the germline V gene, CDR1 is KGHSH and CDR2 is LQKENI. CDR3 loop: CASSPPGRRSGTEAFF. CDR3 coding DNA: TGTGCCAGCTCACCACCGGGCAGGAGGAGCGGGACTGAAGCTTTCTTT.

This chain joins TRBV7-6 and TRBJ2-5; 9 nucleotides agree with TRBD1. This CDR3 region has 14 residues. V was pared by 4 bases and J by 3 bases, with 3 bases of the junction left unmatched. CDR1 and CDR2 from the germline V gene are SGHVS and FNYEAQ. The CDR3 loop reads CASSSGQGKETQYF. The CDR3 DNA is TGTGCCAGCAGCTCAGGACAGGGGAAAGAGACCCAGTACTTC.

This clonotype occurred a few times. The chain carries TRBV7-2 and TRBJ2-1; 9 bases match TRBD2. Germline values: CDR1 SGHTA, CDR2 FQGNSA. The CDR3 totals 15 residues. V was pared by 2 bases and J by 5 bases, with 4 bases of the junction left unmatched. The CDR3 region has the DNA TGTGCCAGCAGCTTACAGGGACTAGCCAACAATGAGCAGTTCTTC. This sequence encodes CASSLQGLANNEQFF.

This clonotype was counted a few times. J is TRBJ2-7 and V is TRBV5-1; D unresolved. The CDR3 runs 14 residues. Deletions cut 7 bases from V and 4 bases from J, with 18 bases between. CDR1 and CDR2 (germline): SGHRS, YFSETQ. CDR3 residues: CASSRLGKRYEQYF. The CDR3 nucleotides are TGCGCCAGCTCCCGTCTGGGGAAACGATACGAGCAGTACTTC.

The chain employs TRBV24-1 and TRBJ2-5; 9 bases fit TRBD2. Trimming cost V 7 bases and J 5 bases; bases outside gene matches: 10. The CDR3 is 15 residues long. CDR1 is KGHDR, CDR2 SFDVKD, per germline. Here the CDR3 reads CATSFGAGGPETQYF. The CDR3, as DNA: TGTGCCACCAGCTTTGGGGCGGGAGGGCCGGAGACCCAGTACTTC.

V gene TRBV6-5 combines with J gene TRBJ2-1; 10 bases map to TRBD1. V was pared by 5 bases and J by 6 bases, with 7 bases of the junction left unmatched. Germline V CDR1 and CDR2: MNHEY, SVGAGI. This CDR3 has 15 residues. The DNA of the CDR3 is TGTGCCAGCAGTAGACCGGGACAGGGGTTCAATGAGCAGTTCTTC. It codes for CASSRPGQGFNEQFF.

The CDR3 loop reads CASSLGQQQETQYF. The CDR3 nucleotides read TGCGCCAGCAGCTTGGGTCAACAACAAGAGACCCAGTACTTC. The gene calls are TRBV5-1 and TRBJ2-5; D remains ambiguous. Per germline, CDR1 SGHRS and CDR2 YFSETQ. The V gene lost 0 bases and the J gene lost 2 bases, with 8 bases spanning the gap. The CDR3 has 14 amino acids.